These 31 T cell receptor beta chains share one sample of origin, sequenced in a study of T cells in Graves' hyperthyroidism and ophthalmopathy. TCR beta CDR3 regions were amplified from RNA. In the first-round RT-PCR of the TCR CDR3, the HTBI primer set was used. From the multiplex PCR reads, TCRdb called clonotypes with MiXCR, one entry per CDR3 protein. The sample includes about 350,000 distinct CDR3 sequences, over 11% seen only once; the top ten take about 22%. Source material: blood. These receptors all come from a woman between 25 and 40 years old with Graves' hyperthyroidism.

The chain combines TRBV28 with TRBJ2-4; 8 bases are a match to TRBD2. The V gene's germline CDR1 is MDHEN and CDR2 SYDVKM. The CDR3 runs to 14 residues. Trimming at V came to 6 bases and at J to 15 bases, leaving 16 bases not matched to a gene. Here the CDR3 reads CASRTAGVLPGWYF. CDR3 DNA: TGTGCCAGCAGGACAGCGGGAGTTCTCCCCGGGTGGTACTTC. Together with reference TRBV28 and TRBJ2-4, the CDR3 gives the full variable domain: DVKVTQSSRYLVKRTGEKVFLECVQDMDHENMFWYRQDPGLGLRLIYFSYDVKMKEKGDIPEGYSVSREKKERFSLILESASTNQTSMYLCASRTAGVLPGWYFGAGTRLSVL.

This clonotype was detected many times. For the CDR3, the DNA is TGTGCCAGCAGTTTAAGGAGGGATGAGCAGTTCTTC. Its translation is CASSLRRDEQFF. The V gene is TRBV28, the J gene TRBJ2-1; maybe TRBD2 (6 bases). The germline V and J ends were trimmed by 2 bases and 8 bases, with 7 bases remaining between them. The CDR3 contains 12 residues. CDR1 is MDHEN, CDR2 SYDVKM, per germline.

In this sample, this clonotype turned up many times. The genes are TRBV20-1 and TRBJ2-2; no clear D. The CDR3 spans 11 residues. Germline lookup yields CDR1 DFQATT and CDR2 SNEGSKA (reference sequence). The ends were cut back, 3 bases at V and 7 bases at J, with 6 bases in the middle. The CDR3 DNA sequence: TGCAGTGCTAGTCCCGTCGGGGAGCTGTTTTTT. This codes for CSASPVGELFF.

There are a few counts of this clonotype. CDR3 residues: CASSTRSGPLNYEQYF. In nucleotides, the CDR3 is TGCGCCAGCAGCACTAGATCAGGCCCTCTGAACTACGAGCAGTACTTC. V is TRBV5-1 and J is TRBJ2-7; a possible D gene is TRBD2 (5 bases). Trimming stripped 4 bases from V and 3 bases from J, with 20 bases between. Per the germline V gene, CDR1 is SGHRS and CDR2 is YFSETQ. The CDR3 loop spans 16 amino acids.

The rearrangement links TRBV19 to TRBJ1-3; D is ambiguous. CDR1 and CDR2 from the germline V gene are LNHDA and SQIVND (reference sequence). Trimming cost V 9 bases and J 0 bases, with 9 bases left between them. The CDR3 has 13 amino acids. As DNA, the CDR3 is TGTGCCAGCACTTCCTACTCTGGAAACACCATATATTTT. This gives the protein CASTSYSGNTIYF.

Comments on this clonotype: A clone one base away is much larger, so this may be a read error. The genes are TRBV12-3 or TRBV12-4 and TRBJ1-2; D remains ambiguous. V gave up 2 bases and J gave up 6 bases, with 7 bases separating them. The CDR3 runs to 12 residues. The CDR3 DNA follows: TGTGCCAGCAGTTTACGGCGGGATGGCTACACCTTC. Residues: CASSLRRDGYTF.

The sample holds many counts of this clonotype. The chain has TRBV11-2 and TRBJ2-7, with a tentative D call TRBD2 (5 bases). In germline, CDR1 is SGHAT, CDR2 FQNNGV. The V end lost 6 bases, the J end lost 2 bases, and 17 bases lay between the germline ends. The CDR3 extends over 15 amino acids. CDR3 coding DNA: TGTGCCAGCAGTCTAGCCAGGACTCCTACCTACGAGCAGTACTTC. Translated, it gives CASSLARTPTYEQYF.

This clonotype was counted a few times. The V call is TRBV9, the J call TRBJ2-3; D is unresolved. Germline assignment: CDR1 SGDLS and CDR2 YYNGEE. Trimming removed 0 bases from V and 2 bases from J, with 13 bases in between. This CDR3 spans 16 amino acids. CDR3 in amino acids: CASSVEGGEHTDTQYF. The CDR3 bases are TGTGCCAGCAGCGTAGAGGGCGGAGAGCACACAGATACGCAGTATTTT.

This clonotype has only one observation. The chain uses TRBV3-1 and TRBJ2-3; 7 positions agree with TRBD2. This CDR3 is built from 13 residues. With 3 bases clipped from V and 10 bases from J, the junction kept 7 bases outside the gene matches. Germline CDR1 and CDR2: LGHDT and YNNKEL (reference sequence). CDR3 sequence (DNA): TGTGCCAGCAGCCAGGATCCTAGCGGAGCGCAGTATTTT. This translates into CASSQDPSGAQYF.

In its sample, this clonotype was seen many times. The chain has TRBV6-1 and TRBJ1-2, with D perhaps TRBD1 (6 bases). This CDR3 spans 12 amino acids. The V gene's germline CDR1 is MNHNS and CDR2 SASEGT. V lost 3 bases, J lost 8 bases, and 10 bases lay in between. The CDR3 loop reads CASSETGTGYTF. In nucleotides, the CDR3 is TGTGCCAGCAGTGAGACAGGAACAGGCTACACCTTC.

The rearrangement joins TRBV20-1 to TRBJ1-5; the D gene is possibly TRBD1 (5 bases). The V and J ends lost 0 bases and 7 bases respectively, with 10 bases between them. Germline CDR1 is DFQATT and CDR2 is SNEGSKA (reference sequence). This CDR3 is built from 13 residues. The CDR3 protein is CSARDSGEQPQHF. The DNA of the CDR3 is TGCAGTGCTAGAGATTCGGGGGAGCAGCCCCAGCATTTT.

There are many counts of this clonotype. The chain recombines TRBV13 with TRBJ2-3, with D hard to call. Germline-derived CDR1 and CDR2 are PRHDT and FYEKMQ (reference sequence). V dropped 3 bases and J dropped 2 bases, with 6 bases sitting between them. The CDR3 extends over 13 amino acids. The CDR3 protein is CASSLGHTDTQYF. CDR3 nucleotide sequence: TGTGCCAGCAGCTTGGGCCACACAGATACGCAGTATTTT.

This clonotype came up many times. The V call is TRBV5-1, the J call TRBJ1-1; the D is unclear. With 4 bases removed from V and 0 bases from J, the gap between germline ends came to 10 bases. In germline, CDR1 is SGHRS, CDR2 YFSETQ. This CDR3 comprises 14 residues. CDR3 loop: CASSTGRMNTEAFF. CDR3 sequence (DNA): TGCGCCAGCAGCACGGGAAGGATGAACACTGAAGCTTTCTTT.

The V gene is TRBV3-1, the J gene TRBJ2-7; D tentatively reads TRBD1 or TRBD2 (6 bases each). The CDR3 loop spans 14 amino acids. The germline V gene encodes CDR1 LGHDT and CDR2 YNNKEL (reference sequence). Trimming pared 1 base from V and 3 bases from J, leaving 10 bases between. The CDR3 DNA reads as TGTGCCAGCAGCCAAGGGGGGGCGTACTACGAGCAGTACTTC. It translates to CASSQGGAYYEQYF.

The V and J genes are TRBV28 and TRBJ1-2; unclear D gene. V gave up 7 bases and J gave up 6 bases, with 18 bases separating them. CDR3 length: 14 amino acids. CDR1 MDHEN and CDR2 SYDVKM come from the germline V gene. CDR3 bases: TGTGCCAGCACCGACCATGGGCTGCAACATGGCTACACCTTC. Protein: CASTDHGLQHGYTF.

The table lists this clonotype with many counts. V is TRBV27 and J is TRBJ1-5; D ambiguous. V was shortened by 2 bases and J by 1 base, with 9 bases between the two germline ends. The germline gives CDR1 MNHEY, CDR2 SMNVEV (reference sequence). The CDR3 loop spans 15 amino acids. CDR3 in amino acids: CASSLMGGSNQPQHF. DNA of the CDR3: TGTGCCAGCAGTTTAATGGGAGGGAGCAATCAGCCCCAGCATTTT.

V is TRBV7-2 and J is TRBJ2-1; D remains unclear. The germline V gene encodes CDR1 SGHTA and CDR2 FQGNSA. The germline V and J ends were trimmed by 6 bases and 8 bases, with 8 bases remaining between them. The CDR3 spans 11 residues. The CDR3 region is CASSSGYEQFF. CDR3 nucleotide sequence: TGTGCCAGCAGTTCCGGGTATGAGCAGTTCTTC. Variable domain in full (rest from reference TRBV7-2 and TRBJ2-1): GAGVSQSPSNKVTEKGKDVELRCDPISGHTALYWYRQSLGQGLEFLIYFQGNSAPDKSGLPSDRFSAERTGGSVSTLTIQRTQQEDSAVYLCASSSGYEQFFGPGTRLTVL.

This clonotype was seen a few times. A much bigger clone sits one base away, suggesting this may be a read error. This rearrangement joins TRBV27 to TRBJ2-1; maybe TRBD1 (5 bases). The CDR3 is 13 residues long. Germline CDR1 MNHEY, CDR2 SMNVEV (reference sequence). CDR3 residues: CASSLQGYNERFF. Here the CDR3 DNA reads TGTGCCAGCAGTTTGCAGGGTTACAATGAGCGGTTCTTC.

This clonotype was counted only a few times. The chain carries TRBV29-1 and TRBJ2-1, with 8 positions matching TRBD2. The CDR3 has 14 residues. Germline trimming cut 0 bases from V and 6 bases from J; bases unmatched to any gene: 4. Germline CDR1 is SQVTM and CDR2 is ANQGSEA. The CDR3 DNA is TGCAGCGTTGAAGATCTAAGCGGGAGCAATGAGCAGTTCTTC. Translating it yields CSVEDLSGSNEQFF.

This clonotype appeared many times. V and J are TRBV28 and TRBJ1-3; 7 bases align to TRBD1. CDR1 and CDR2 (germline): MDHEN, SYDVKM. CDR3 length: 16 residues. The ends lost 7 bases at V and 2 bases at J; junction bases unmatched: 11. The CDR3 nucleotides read TGTGCCAGCAAACCTCTCGGGACAGAAGCTGGAAACACCATATATTTT. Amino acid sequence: CASKPLGTEAGNTIYF.

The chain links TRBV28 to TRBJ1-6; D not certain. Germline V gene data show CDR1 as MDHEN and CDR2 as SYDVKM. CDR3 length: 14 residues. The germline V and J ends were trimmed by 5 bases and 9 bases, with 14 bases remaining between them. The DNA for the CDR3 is TGTGCCAGCAGTCTGGGTCAATTAGGTTCACCCCTCCACTTT. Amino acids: CASSLGQLGSPLHF.

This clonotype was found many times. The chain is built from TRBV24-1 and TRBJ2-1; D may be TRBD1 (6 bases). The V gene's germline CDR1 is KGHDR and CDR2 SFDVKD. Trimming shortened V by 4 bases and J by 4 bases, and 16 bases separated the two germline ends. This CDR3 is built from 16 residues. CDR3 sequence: CATSDLAETGYNEQFF. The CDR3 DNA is TGTGCCACCAGTGACCTCGCCGAGACAGGATACAATGAGCAGTTCTTC.

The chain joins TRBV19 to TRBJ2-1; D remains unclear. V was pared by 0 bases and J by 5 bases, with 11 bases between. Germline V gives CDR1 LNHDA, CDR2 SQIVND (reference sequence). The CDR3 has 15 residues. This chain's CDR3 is CASSIELLDHNEQFF. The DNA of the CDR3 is TGTGCCAGTAGTATAGAGCTCCTAGATCACAATGAGCAGTTCTTC.

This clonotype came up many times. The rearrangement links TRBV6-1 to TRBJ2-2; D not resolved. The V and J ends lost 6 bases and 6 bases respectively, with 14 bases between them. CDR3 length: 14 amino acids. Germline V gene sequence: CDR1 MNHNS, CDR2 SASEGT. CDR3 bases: TGTGCCAGCAGGAAGGTCTTAGAGGCCGGGGAGCTGTTTTTT. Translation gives CASRKVLEAGELFF.

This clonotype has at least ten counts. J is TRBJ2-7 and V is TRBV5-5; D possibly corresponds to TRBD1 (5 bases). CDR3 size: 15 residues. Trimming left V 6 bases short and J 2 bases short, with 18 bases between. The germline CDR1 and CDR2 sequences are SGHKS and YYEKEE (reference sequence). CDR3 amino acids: CASTREQTRAYEQYF. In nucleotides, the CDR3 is TGTGCCAGCACAAGAGAGCAAACCAGGGCCTACGAGCAGTACTTC.

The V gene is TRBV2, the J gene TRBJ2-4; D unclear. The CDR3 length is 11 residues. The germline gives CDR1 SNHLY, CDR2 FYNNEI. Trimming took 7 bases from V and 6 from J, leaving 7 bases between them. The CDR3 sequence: CASNGRNIQYF. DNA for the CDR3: TGTGCCAGCAATGGCAGAAACATTCAGTACTTC.

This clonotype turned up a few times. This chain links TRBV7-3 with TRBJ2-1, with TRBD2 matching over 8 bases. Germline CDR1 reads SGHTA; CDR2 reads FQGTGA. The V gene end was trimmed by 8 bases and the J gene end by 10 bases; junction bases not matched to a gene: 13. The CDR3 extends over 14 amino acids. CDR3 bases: TGTGCCAGCGGCACAGTTGCGGGGGGCCAGGAGCAGTTCTTC. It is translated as CASGTVAGGQEQFF.

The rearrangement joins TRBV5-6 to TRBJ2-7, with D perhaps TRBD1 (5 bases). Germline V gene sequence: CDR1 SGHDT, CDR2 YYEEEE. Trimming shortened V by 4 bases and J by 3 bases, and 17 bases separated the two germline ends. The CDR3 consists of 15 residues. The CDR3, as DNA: TGTGCCAGCAGCCTGTCAATAAAACAGGACTACGAGCAGTACTTC. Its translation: CASSLSIKQDYEQYF. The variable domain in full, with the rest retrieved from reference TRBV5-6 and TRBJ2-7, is DAGVTQSPTHLIKTRGQQVTLRCSPKSGHDTVSWYQQALGQGPQFIFQYYEEEERQRGNFPDRFSGHQFPNYSSELNVNALLLGDSALYLCASSLSIKQDYEQYFGPGTRLTVT.

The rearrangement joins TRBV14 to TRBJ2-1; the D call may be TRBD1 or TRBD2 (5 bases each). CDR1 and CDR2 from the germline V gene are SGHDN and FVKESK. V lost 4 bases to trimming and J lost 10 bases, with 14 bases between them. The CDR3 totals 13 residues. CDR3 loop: CASSPGSPREQFF. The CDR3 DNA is TGTGCCAGCAGCCCAGGGAGCCCCCGAGAGCAGTTCTTC.

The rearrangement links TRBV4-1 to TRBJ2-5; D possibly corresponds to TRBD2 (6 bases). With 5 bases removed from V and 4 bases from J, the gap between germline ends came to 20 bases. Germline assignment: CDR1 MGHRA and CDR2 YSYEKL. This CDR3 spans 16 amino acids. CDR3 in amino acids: CASSDPRRGGSETQYF. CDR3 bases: TGCGCCAGCAGCGACCCTCGGCGGGGAGGATCAGAGACCCAGTACTTC.

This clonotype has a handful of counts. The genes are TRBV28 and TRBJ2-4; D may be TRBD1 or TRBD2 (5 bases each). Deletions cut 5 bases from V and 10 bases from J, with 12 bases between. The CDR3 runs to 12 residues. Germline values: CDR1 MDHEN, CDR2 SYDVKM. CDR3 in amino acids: CASSRDLGIQYF. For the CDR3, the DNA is TGTGCCAGCAGTAGGGACCTAGGGATTCAGTACTTC.